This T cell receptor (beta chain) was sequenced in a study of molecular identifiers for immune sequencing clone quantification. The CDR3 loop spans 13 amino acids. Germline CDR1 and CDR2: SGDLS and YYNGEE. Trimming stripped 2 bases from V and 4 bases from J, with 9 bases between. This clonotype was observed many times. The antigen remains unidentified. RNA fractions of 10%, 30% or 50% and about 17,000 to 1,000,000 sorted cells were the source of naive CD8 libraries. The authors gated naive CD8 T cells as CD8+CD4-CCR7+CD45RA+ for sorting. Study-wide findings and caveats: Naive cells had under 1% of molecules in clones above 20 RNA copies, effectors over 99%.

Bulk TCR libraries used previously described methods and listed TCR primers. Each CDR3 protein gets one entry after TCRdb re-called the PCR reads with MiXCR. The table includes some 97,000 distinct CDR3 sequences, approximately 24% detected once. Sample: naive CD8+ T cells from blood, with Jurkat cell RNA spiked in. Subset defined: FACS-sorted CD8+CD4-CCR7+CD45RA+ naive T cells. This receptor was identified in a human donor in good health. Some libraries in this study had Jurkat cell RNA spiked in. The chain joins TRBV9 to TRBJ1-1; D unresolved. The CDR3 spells CASSVDVSTEAFF. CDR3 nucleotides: TGTGCCAGCAGCGTTGATGTTTCCACTGAAGCTTTCTTT.